The entry that follows covers one TCR beta chain sequence. This clonotype appeared many times. Its recognized antigen is unknown. There are no base qualities to consult, and no much larger clone falls within one base. The data stem from a study of regulatory T cells in long-lasting Graves disease (dated by TCRdb to about 2021). General notes on the study: To count as having persistent Graves' disease, a patient had to have received antithyroid drug treatment for over 5 years with TSH receptor autoantibodies remaining persistently positive. A total of 35 or so samples were covered by TCR sequencing, comprising some 13 persistent and around 20 newly diagnosed Graves' disease patients. Patients with persistent Graves' disease were compared with patients with newly diagnosed Graves' disease using TCR sequencing and RNA sequencing of peripheral blood. Persistent Graves' disease patients in the clinical cohort had taken antithyroid drugs for approximately 10 years on average. The study was conducted in China and was registered as a clinical trial. Overall results and qualifications from the work: Compared with newly diagnosed patients, persistent Graves' disease patients had lower TCR Shannon entropy and fewer highly expanded clones, which suggests clonal expansion. Only the TCR beta chain was sequenced and analyzed. More public clonotypes were shared among persistent patients (under 3,000) than among newly diagnosed patients (more than 900). Persistent disease showed preferential use of TRBV28, TRBJ1-2 and TRBJ2-5, whereas newly diagnosed disease favored TRBV20-1 and TRBJ2-1. As a limitation, the authors acknowledged that the small sample size may reduce accuracy. Because the primary lesion, thyroid tissue, could not be accessed, the study looked at peripheral blood alone.

Taken with the paper, the label for time point translates to: persistent/refractory GD, antithyroid drugs over 5 years with positive TRAb. For both TCR sequencing and RNA sequencing, RNA was extracted from PBMCs in TRIzol. The diagnosis of Graves' disease was made according to American Thyroid Association guidelines. Patients for the study were recruited at an endocrinology department in Xi'an, China. Each patient gave approximately 10 milliliters of peripheral blood, collected in an EDTA anticoagulant tube. Ficoll Paque Plus density gradient separation was used to isolate PBMCs, and no further T cell sorting was done. RNA quality was checked with an Agilent 2100 Bioanalyzer and agarose gel, and concentration with a NanoDrop 2000. Preparation of the library involved multiplex PCR. Instrument used: Illumina HiSeq 4000. TCR beta libraries were built with iRepertoire HTBI primers and Arm-PCR amplification of CDR3 regions. Before sequencing, the PCR products went through gel purification. The authors' pipeline ran thus. Gene usage analysis of CDR3 amino acid clonotypes used the approximately 62 TRBV and around 13 TRBJ segments found across samples. Filtered high-quality paired reads were merged into contigs using COPE and FqMerger. Contigs were aligned with BLAST to IMGT TRBV, TRBD and TRBJ reference genes, and CDR3 was defined per IMGT. Any clonotype with a frequency above 0.1% was classified as a highly expanded clone. Shannon entropy served as the measure of repertoire diversity, while the Gini coefficient captured V-J evenness. A clonotype found in more than one individual was treated as public. TCRdb reran the public reads through fastp at Q25 and MiXCR, keeping productive beta chains. Rows with one shared CDR3 protein collapse into an entry with the most common genes and DNA. TCRdb's processing, not the authors' own work, is the source of the V and J calls. The sample table contains fewer than 400,000 distinct CDR3 sequences; only one count was recorded for around a fifth of them. 29% of the sample is in the top ten clones.

V is clipped by 2 bases and J by 7 bases, and the sequence between their germline boundaries is 8 bases long. The CDR3 covers 12 residues, taking in both the cysteine and the phenylalanine. Solely the CDR3 DNA is kept, with 36 bases framed from the first base. CDR1 and CDR2 were assigned from the germline V gene (reference sequence) as GTSNPN and SVGIG. The sequence is built from TRBV30 and TRBJ1-4; the D gene lacks a confident call. The source of this sequence is a female donor with Graves disease. The sample in question was peripheral blood mononuclear cells (PBMCs), obtained when the disease was refractory, from a patient treated with antithyroid drugs. The CDR3 has the sequence CAWSKLSEKLFF. The bases read TGTGCCTGGAGTAAACTTAGTGAAAAACTGTTTTTT. The entire variable domain, with the stretches around the CDR3 drawn from the reference TRBV30 and TRBJ1-4 proteins, is SQTIHQWPATLVQPVGSPLSLECTVEGTSNPNLYWYRQAAGRGLQLLFYSVGIGQISSEVPQNLSASRPQDRQFILSSKKLLLSDSGFYLCAWSKLSEKLFFGSGTQLSVL.